The rows below give T cell receptor beta chains drawn from one sample of a study of shared clonotypes between healthy human individuals. Assay used: immunoSEQ multiplex PCR; TCRdb lists only in-frame clones, some missing. The table lists 450,000 to 600,000 clones, around 79% of them singletons, with over 10% in the top ten. The sequencing sample was made of PBMCs. All receptors derive from a woman between 40 and 50 years old in good health. Some clones in this sample may be carry-over from other donors' samples. The CDR3 runs from the conserved cysteine through the conserved F or W. A D gene is named only where the DNA matches it firmly. Not all rows give a size; the values are once, few, many and, for expanded clones, a class.

j_gene: TRBJ2-2; d_gene: TRBD2; abundance: once; v_gene: TRBV11-2; CDR3aa: CASSLTSGRKAGELFF; CDR3nt: TGTGCCAGCAGTTTGACTAGCGGGAGAAAGGCCGGGGAGCTGTTTTTT
j_gene: TRBJ1-1; d_gene: -; abundance: -; v_gene: TRBV6-5; CDR3aa: CASSKNRAGSTEAFF; CDR3nt: TGTGCCAGCAGTAAGAACAGGGCCGGAAGCACTGAAGCTTTCTTT
j_gene: TRBJ2-5; d_gene: -; abundance: -; v_gene: TRBV28; CDR3aa: CASSLVGIETQYF; CDR3nt: TGTGCCAGCAGTTTAGTGGGGATCGAGACCCAGTACTTC
j_gene: TRBJ1-1; d_gene: TRBD1; abundance: -; v_gene: TRBV30; CDR3aa: CAWSPQDRGKTEAFF; CDR3nt: TGTGCCTGGAGTCCCCAGGACAGGGGCAAAACTGAAGCTTTCTTT
j_gene: TRBJ1-2; d_gene: -; abundance: many; v_gene: TRBV6-1; CDR3aa: CASSRERIYGYTF; CDR3nt: TGTGCCAGCAGTAGGGAACGGATCTATGGCTACACCTTC
j_gene: TRBJ1-2; d_gene: TRBD1; abundance: -; v_gene: TRBV28; CDR3aa: CASSFVDRGYGYTF; CDR3nt: TGTGCCAGCAGTTTCGTTGACAGGGGGTACGGCTACACCTTC
j_gene: TRBJ1-2; d_gene: TRBD1; abundance: -; v_gene: TRBV5-6; CDR3aa: CASSLNRGLGGYTF; CDR3nt: TGTGCCAGCAGCTTAAACAGGGGCTTAGGTGGCTACACCTTC
j_gene: TRBJ1-1; d_gene: -; abundance: few; v_gene: TRBV30; CDR3aa: CAWSVGYEAFF; CDR3nt: TGTGCCTGGAGTGTAGGGTATGAAGCTTTCTTT
j_gene: TRBJ2-7; d_gene: TRBD1; abundance: -; v_gene: TRBV4-1; CDR3aa: CASSQDIEDRERSSYEQYF; CDR3nt: TGCGCCAGCAGCCAAGATATTGAGGACAGGGAAAGGAGCTCCTACGAGCAGTACTTC
j_gene: TRBJ2-7; d_gene: TRBD1; abundance: few; v_gene: TRBV4-3; CDR3aa: CASSHRDRDDEQYF; CDR3nt: TGCGCCAGCAGCCACCGGGACAGAGACGACGAGCAGTACTTC
j_gene: TRBJ2-4; d_gene: -; abundance: -; v_gene: TRBV18; CDR3aa: CASFTPVVGNIQYF; CDR3nt: TGTGCCAGCTTCACCCCAGTAGTCGGAAACATTCAGTACTTC
j_gene: TRBJ2-1; d_gene: -; abundance: -; v_gene: TRBV28; CDR3aa: CASSSSRSRDEQFF; CDR3nt: TGTGCCAGCAGTAGCAGTCGCAGTCGGGATGAGCAGTTCTTC
j_gene: TRBJ2-7; d_gene: TRBD1; abundance: -; v_gene: TRBV28; CDR3aa: CASSPGRTGFEQYF; CDR3nt: TGTGCCAGCAGTCCCGGCCGGACAGGGTTCGAGCAGTACTTC
j_gene: TRBJ1-5; d_gene: -; abundance: once; v_gene: TRBV27; CDR3aa: CASSLMGTSGRQPQHF; CDR3nt: TGTGCCAGCAGTTTAATGGGGACGTCGGGCAGGCAGCCCCAGCATTTT
j_gene: TRBJ1-1; d_gene: -; abundance: -; v_gene: TRBV4-1; CDR3aa: CASSPRRGLGTEAFF; CDR3nt: TGCGCCAGCAGCCCGCGCCGCGGGTTGGGGACTGAAGCTTTCTTT
j_gene: TRBJ2-5; d_gene: -; abundance: -; v_gene: TRBV2; CDR3aa: CASSDRTFQETQYF; CDR3nt: TGTGCCAGCAGTGATAGGACGTTCCAAGAGACCCAGTACTTC
j_gene: TRBJ2-2; d_gene: -; abundance: -; v_gene: TRBV9; CDR3aa: CASSVEGTKNTGELFF; CDR3nt: TGTGCCAGCAGCGTAGAGGGGACCAAGAACACCGGGGAGCTGTTTTTT
j_gene: TRBJ2-1; d_gene: TRBD2; abundance: once; v_gene: TRBV5-3; CDR3aa: CARSPGLAGGPRNEQFF; CDR3nt: TGTGCCAGAAGCCCGGGACTAGCGGGAGGGCCTCGGAATGAGCAGTTCTTC
j_gene: TRBJ1-1; d_gene: -; abundance: few; v_gene: TRBV6-4; CDR3aa: CASSDSYENTEAFF; CDR3nt: TGTGCCAGCAGTGACTCATATGAGAACACTGAAGCTTTCTTT
j_gene: TRBJ2-1; d_gene: -; abundance: -; v_gene: TRBV5-1; CDR3aa: CASSPTSYNEQFF; CDR3nt: TGCGCCAGCAGCCCAACCTCGTACAATGAGCAGTTCTTC
j_gene: TRBJ2-1; d_gene: TRBD2; abundance: -; v_gene: TRBV4-1; CDR3aa: CASSTGLAVSSYNEQFF; CDR3nt: TGCGCCAGCAGCACTGGACTAGCAGTCAGCTCCTACAATGAGCAGTTCTTC
j_gene: TRBJ2-2; d_gene: -; abundance: -; v_gene: TRBV10-3; CDR3aa: CAISESRGNLAGELFF; CDR3nt: TGTGCCATCAGTGAGTCGAGAGGAAATTTAGCCGGGGAGCTGTTTTTT
j_gene: TRBJ2-6; d_gene: -; abundance: -; v_gene: TRBV27; CDR3aa: CASSRRELSSGANVLTF; CDR3nt: TGTGCCAGCAGTCGCCGGGAACTGAGTTCTGGGGCCAACGTCCTGACTTTC